This note documents a single TCR beta chain sequence. Its antigen is not known. This entry is derived from a study of OX40 agonist ivuxolimab in advanced cancers. Study outcomes and limitations: Partial responders at 0.1-3.0 mg/kg showed near-lowest clonal expansion. Low levels of normalized T-cell clonal expansion also appeared in some nonresponders. CD4+ and CD8+ blood T cells expanded clonally by week 6 at 0.1 to 3.0 mg/kg.

Clones were sequenced by immunoSEQ multiplex PCR, and TCRdb holds only the in-frame ones, with some missing. Seen here are around 70,000 clones, more than 85% observed once, and the top ten hold 6% to 8%. V was clipped by 5 bases and J by 2 bases; unmatched bases: 6. The CDR3 has 15 amino acids. Looked up from germline, CDR1 is SGHAT and CDR2 is FQNNGV. This specimen was CD4+ or CD8+ T cells sorted from blood, taken in a trial of the OX40 agonist ivuxolimab. This sequence originates from an adult with an advanced solid tumor such as melanoma, head and neck, liver or kidney cancer. This chain links TRBV11-2 with TRBJ1-5; 7 bases map to TRBD1. This chain's CDR3 is CASSEGAGGNQPQHF. CDR3 in DNA: TGTGCCAGCAGCGAGGGGGCGGGGGGCAATCAGCCCCAGCATTTT. Using reference TRBV11-2 and TRBJ1-5 for the parts outside the CDR3, the full variable domain is EAGVAQSPRYKIIEKRQSVAFWCNPISGHATLYWYQQILGQGPKLLIQFQNNGVVDDSQLPKDRFSAERLKGVDSTLKIQPAKLEDSAVYLCASSEGAGGNQPQHFGDGTRLSIL.